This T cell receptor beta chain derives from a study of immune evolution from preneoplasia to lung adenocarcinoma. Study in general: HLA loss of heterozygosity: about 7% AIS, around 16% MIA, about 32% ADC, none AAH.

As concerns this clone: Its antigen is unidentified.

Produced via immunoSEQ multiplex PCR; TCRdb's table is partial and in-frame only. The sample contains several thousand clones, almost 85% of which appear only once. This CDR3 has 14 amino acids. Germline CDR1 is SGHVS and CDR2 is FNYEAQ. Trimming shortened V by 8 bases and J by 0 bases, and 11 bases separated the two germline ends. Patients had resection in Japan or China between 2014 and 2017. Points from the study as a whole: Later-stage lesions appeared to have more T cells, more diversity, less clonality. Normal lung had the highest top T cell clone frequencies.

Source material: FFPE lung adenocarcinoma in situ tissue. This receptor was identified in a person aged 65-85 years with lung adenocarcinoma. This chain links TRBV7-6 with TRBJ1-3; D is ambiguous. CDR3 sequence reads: CASQKGSSGNTIYF. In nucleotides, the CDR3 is TGTGCCAGCCAAAAAGGAAGCTCTGGAAACACCATATATTTT.